The clone carrying this TCR beta chain has just one count. After constant-region reverse-primer amplification, full-length variable regions underwent semi-nested PCR with Nested Universal Primer A. TCRdb reanalysed the 5' RACE reads using MiXCR and keeps one entry per CDR3 protein. The sample has 7,500 to 10,000 distinct CDR3 sequences; 60% are singletons. The CDR3 is 13 residues long. The germline gives CDR1 GTSNPN, CDR2 SVGIG (reference sequence). J was trimmed by 4 bases and V by 4 bases; bases with no gene match: 1. The receptor was isolated from a female donor with breast cancer. This chain joins TRBV30 and TRBJ2-1; the match to TRBD2 covers 10 bases. The sequenced material came from tumor-infiltrating memory CD4+ T cells sorted from the breast tumor. The subset was: memory CD4+ T cells, CD4+CD45RO+CD25-. CDR3 residues: CAWKAGGYNEQFF. CDR3 DNA sequence: TGTGCCTGGAAAGCGGGAGGGTACAATGAGCAGTTCTTC.